These T cell receptor beta chains were read from a single sample in a study of patients and donors after allogeneic stem cell transplantation. MiXCR, applied by TCRdb to the RT-PCR reads, yields one record per CDR3 protein. Of about 40,000 distinct CDR3 sequences in the sample, under 35% were seen once. The specimen sequenced was blood, either unsorted or a sorted T cell fraction (not recorded which). The receptors come from a human donor who was either an allogeneic HSCT recipient or a stem cell or donor lymphocyte infusion donor (not recorded which). It is not recorded whose cells these are; they may come from a transplant donor. Both conserved end residues are trimmed from each CDR3. The order of the fields is D gene, V gene, J gene, CDR3 protein. A D gene is named only where the DNA matches it firmly.

>TRBD1|TRBV5-1|TRBJ1-1
ASSGNTGGDAF
>TRBD1|TRBV7-8|TRBJ1-5
ASSTRDRARGLNQPQH
>TRBD1|TRBV28|TRBJ1-5
ASTPEPGGPGDQPQH
>NA|TRBV7-3|TRBJ2-1
ASSLTVASEQF
>NA|TRBV9|TRBJ1-1
ASSVVGNQAF
>TRBD1|TRBV5-1|TRBJ2-7
ASSLGQGRIGDEQY
>NA|TRBV20-1|TRBJ2-3
SARAGPDTQY
>NA|TRBV7-9|TRBJ1-5
ASSRGGQPQH
>TRBD2|TRBV20-1|TRBJ2-1
SARRLAGWNEQF
>NA|TRBV6-5|TRBJ1-1
ASSVEGRNTEAF
>TRBD1|TRBV11-1|TRBJ2-7
ASNRRGRGPYEQY
>TRBD1|TRBV7-8|TRBJ1-2
ASSHPTGVFYGYT
>TRBD1|TRBV29-1|TRBJ2-3
SVVDRGRTDTQY
>NA|TRBV28|TRBJ2-7
ASSWGSGWYEQY
>NA|TRBV11-2|TRBJ2-1
ASSRTGVGEQF
>NA|TRBV5-6|TRBJ1-2
ASSLVPITYGYT
>TRBD1|TRBV12-3/TRBV12-4|TRBJ1-2
ASSYRGQARGGYT
>NA|TRBV5-1|TRBJ2-3
ASSLEVFTDTQY
>NA|TRBV7-9|TRBJ1-3
ASSLAAGSGNTIY
>TRBD1|TRBV6-6|TRBJ2-7
ASGDRGPYEQY
>NA|TRBV5-1|TRBJ1-1
ASSLGGGTTEAF
>NA|TRBV24-1|TRBJ2-1
ATSTRESSYNEQF
>NA|TRBV28|TRBJ1-1
ASRTGGQLNTEAF
>TRBD2|TRBV7-2|TRBJ2-5
ASSFERGWSGRPQETQY
>NA|TRBV12-5|TRBJ1-5
ASGLKGQPQH
>NA|TRBV9|TRBJ1-2
ASSVVLRRGYGYT
>NA|TRBV7-2|TRBJ2-2
ASSLFGAHTNTGELF
>TRBD2|TRBV6-2/TRBV6-3|TRBJ2-7
ASSSRASGSRSYEQY
>TRBD1|TRBV10-3|TRBJ2-7
AIRGTGLYEQY
>TRBD1|TRBV7-9|TRBJ2-3
ASSPTGTDTQY
>NA|TRBV27|TRBJ2-2
ASSLYQGGTGELF
>NA|TRBV20-1|TRBJ2-1
SARPPTRANEQF
>NA|TRBV10-3|TRBJ1-6
AIKGETTDSPLH
>TRBD1|TRBV28|TRBJ2-7
ASSLWGTDFGEQY
>NA|TRBV7-9|TRBJ2-1
ASSARTNNEQF
>NA|TRBV7-3|TRBJ2-5
ASSSDHSDRATQY
>NA|TRBV27|TRBJ1-5
ASNKLEGNQPQH
>NA|TRBV5-1|TRBJ1-1
ASSLIVNTEAF
>NA|TRBV24-1|TRBJ2-5
ATSEPDIKETQY
>NA|TRBV18|TRBJ2-7
ASSPPSSREQY
>NA|TRBV4-2|TRBJ1-1
ASSPSMNTEAF
>TRBD1|TRBV7-3|TRBJ1-2
ASRSGTGGFYGYT
>NA|TRBV4-3|TRBJ2-1
ASSLSNEQF
>NA|TRBV4-3|TRBJ2-2
ASSQRVGGTGELF
>TRBD1|TRBV2|TRBJ2-5
ASITGTGLQETQY
>NA|TRBV5-1|TRBJ2-7
ASSLAPLSYEQY
>NA|TRBV5-1|TRBJ1-1
ASSLAGRGREAF
>TRBD1|TRBV28|TRBJ1-5
ASKGANGQPQH
>NA|TRBV20-1|TRBJ1-2
RASQGGDYGYT
>TRBD1|TRBV12-3/TRBV12-4|TRBJ2-6
ASSPMTGMSRSGVNVLT
>NA|TRBV7-9|TRBJ1-2
ASSLAWSDDHGYT